This T cell receptor beta chain was sequenced during a study of blood T cell repertoires in COVID-19. Study-level information: Samples of COVID-19 (acute and convalescent) were obtained from the United States, Italy and Spain.

The CDR3 sequence is 15 residues long. V lost 4 bases to trimming and J lost 4 bases; unmatched junction nucleotides: 9. Germline CDR1 LGHDT, CDR2 YNNKEL (reference sequence). Profiled with immunoSEQ multiplex PCR; TCRdb holds only in-frame clones, not every one. Of some 240,000 clones listed, roughly 80% are singletons. This clone came up a few times. V gene TRBV3-1 (or the pseudogene TRBV3-2) combines with J gene TRBJ2-5; 7 bases align to TRBD2. This receptor was taken from a woman aged 65 to 85 with acute or convalescent COVID-19. Sequencing was done on a sample of peripheral blood. CDR3 nucleotides: TGTGCCAGCAGCCCAAACAGCGGGGATGGAGAGACCCAGTACTTC. The encoded protein is CASSPNSGDGETQYF.